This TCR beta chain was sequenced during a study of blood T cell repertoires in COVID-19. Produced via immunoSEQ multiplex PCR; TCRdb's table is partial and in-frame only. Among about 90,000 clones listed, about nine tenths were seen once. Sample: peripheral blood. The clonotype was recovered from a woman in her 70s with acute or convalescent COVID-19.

The CDR3 protein is CASSIGGVHTEAFF. As DNA, the CDR3 is TGTGCCAGCAGTATCGGGGGTGTTCACACTGAAGCTTTCTTT. The V and J genes are TRBV11-2 and TRBJ1-1, with D possibly matching TRBD1 (5 bases). V was cut by 6 bases and J by 3 bases, with 14 bases left in between. The V gene's germline CDR1 is SGHAT and CDR2 FQNNGV. The CDR3 is 14 amino acids. The full variable domain, with the rest looked up from reference TRBV11-2 and TRBJ1-1, is EAGVAQSPRYKIIEKRQSVAFWCNPISGHATLYWYQQILGQGPKLLIQFQNNGVVDDSQLPKDRFSAERLKGVDSTLKIQPAKLEDSAVYLCASSIGGVHTEAFFGQGTRLTVV.